This TCR beta chain derives from a study of human T cells and chemical hapten exposure. Study details: Across the whole study, which lasted about 23 weeks, patients were given diphenylcyclopropenone on the scalp once a week. Findings of the study overall: With alopecia, donors may have immune responses unlike healthy people's.

The sample's time point: patch test 1, 2 weeks after DPC sensitization. The treatment was: therapeutic diphenylcyclopropenone sensitization with weekly scalp DPC. Each CDR3 protein is one row after TCRdb ran MiXCR on the RACE reads. The repertoire consists of roughly 72,000 distinct CDR3 sequences, with 10% occurring once and the leading ten covering about 1.3%. This clonotype was counted at least ten times. As yet, its antigen is unknown. V shed 5 bases and J 3 bases; nucleotides not matched to a gene: 8. The length of the CDR3 is 17 residues. From germline, CDR1 is MNHEY and CDR2 SVGAGI. The receptor was derived from a woman in her forties or fifties with alopecia areata. Some clones in this sample may be carry-over from other donors' samples. Source: whole blood, taken in connection with sensitization to the hapten diphenylcyclopropenone (DPC). The gene calls are TRBV6-5 and TRBJ1-6; 9 bases line up with TRBD1. The CDR3 region has the DNA TGTGCCAGCAGTGACGGGGACAGGGAGCTCTATAATTCACCCCTCCACTTT. Translated, it gives CASSDGDRELYNSPLHF.